The clone carrying this TCR beta chain came up a few times. This sample stems from a study of human T cells and chemical hapten exposure. Time point indicated: pre-sensitization, week 0. As for treatment: therapeutic diphenylcyclopropenone sensitization with weekly scalp DPC. TCRdb called the RACE reads again in MiXCR, with one record for every CDR3 protein. The sample holds about 380,000 distinct CDR3 sequences, roughly 5.3% seen once. Germline CDR1 is SGHNT and CDR2 is YYREEE (reference sequence). Deletions cut 4 bases from V and 10 bases from J, with 18 bases between. The CDR3 runs 15 residues. The rearrangement links TRBV5-4 to TRBJ1-6; D gene ambiguous. The TCR was taken from a woman between 50 and 59 years old with alopecia areata. Some clones in this sample may be carry-over from other donors' samples. Sequenced here: whole blood, sampled in connection with sensitization to the hapten diphenylcyclopropenone (DPC). CDR3: CASSIGGRTGSPLHF. The CDR3, as DNA: TGTGCCAGCAGCATCGGCGGACGTACGGGGTCACCCCTCCACTTT.